These 24 T cell receptor beta chains originate from one sample sequenced in a study of T cells after yellow fever vaccination. TCRdb redid the calling of the 5' RACE reads with MiXCR, one entry per CDR3 protein. The profile shows 250,000 or so distinct CDR3 sequences, approximately 3.8% of them singletons. This specimen consisted of PBMCs, obtained 15 days after the yellow fever booster vaccination. The source is a man between 18 and 29 years old who received the YFV17D yellow fever vaccine.

There are many counts of this clonotype. V gene TRBV29-1 combines with J gene TRBJ1-3; D call uncertain. Germline values: CDR1 SQVTM, CDR2 ANQGSEA. The CDR3 has 12 residues. Trimming took 7 bases from V and 0 from J, leaving 7 bases between them. For the CDR3, the DNA is TGCAGCGCCCACTACTCTGGAAACACCATATATTTT. The encoded protein is CSAHYSGNTIYF.

The chain carries TRBV7-3 and TRBJ1-6, with D perhaps TRBD1 (6 bases). The CDR3 consists of 13 residues. Between the trimmed V and J ends, which lost 5 bases and 4 bases, there was a span of 6 bases. The germline gives CDR1 SGHTA, CDR2 FQGTGA. The CDR3 region has the DNA TGTGCCAGCAGCACAGGGTATAATTCACCCCTCCACTTT. Translating gives CASSTGYNSPLHF.

This clonotype was detected ten times or more. V is TRBV4-1 and J is TRBJ1-1; D is perhaps TRBD1 (6 bases). The germline gives CDR1 MGHRA, CDR2 YSYEKL. The germline V and J ends were trimmed by 1 base and 0 bases, with 12 bases remaining between them. This CDR3 region has 16 residues. The CDR3 DNA is TGCGCCAGCAGCCAAGGGCCGAGGGGGATGAACACTGAAGCTTTCTTT. Amino acid sequence: CASSQGPRGMNTEAFF.

This clonotype has a count of ten or more. The rearrangement uses TRBV7-9 and TRBJ2-5; a weak D match, TRBD2 (6 bases). Germline-derived CDR1 and CDR2 are SEHNR and FQNEAQ (reference sequence). This CDR3 spans 15 amino acids. V was cut by 7 bases and J by 4 bases, with 19 bases left in between. CDR3: CASIPLRGSGETQYF. The DNA for the CDR3 is TGTGCCAGCATCCCCCTTCGTGGTAGCGGAGAGACCCAGTACTTC.

The chain combines TRBV27 with TRBJ1-5; the D gene is possibly TRBD1 (6 bases). Germline values: CDR1 MNHEY, CDR2 SMNVEV (reference sequence). Trimming removed 7 bases from V and 6 bases from J, with 19 bases in between. The CDR3 loop spans 15 amino acids. Written as DNA, the CDR3 is TGTGCCAGCAAAGAACAGGGTATCGTCGGTCAGCCCCAGCATTTT. It is translated as CASKEQGIVGQPQHF.

This clonotype was picked up many times. V and J are TRBV12-3 or TRBV12-4 and TRBJ2-7; tentatively, D is TRBD2 (6 bases). V lost 0 bases and J lost 3, with 9 bases in between. The CDR3 has 14 residues. The CDR3 DNA sequence: TGTGCCAGCAGTTTAGCTCCGGGGGACTACGAGCAGTACGTC. As protein: CASSLAPGDYEQYV.

This clonotype was detected ten times or more. The V and J genes are TRBV5-1 and TRBJ2-5; D is perhaps TRBD2 (6 bases). The CDR3 runs to 14 residues. CDR1 is SGHRS and CDR2 is YFSETQ in the germline V gene. The germline V and J ends were trimmed by 2 bases and 5 bases, with 13 bases remaining between them. CDR3 nucleotide sequence: TGCGCCAGCAGCTTCGGAGGGGTCGGCGAGACCCAGTACTTC. This gives the protein CASSFGGVGETQYF.

Ten or more counts support this clonotype. The V and J genes are TRBV19 and TRBJ1-6; D uncertain. This CDR3 is built from 14 residues. V lost 6 bases and J 9 bases, leaving 15 bases between the germline ends. The germline gives CDR1 LNHDA, CDR2 SQIVND (reference sequence). The CDR3 bases are TGTGCCAGTAGAAGGTCCTCCGGCGGTTCACCCCTCCACTTT. Translation gives CASRRSSGGSPLHF.

This clonotype has a count of ten or more. The chain links TRBV20-1 to TRBJ2-7, with TRBD2 matching 7 bases. Germline lookup yields CDR1 DFQATT and CDR2 SNEGSKA (reference sequence). V shed 5 bases and J 3 bases; nucleotides not matched to a gene: 13. There are 15 residues in the CDR3. CDR3 sequence (DNA): TGCAGTGCTCCAGAGTTAGGACTAGACAACTACGAGCAGTACTTC. It encodes CSAPELGLDNYEQYF.

This clonotype was seen a handful of times. The J gene is TRBJ2-5, the V gene TRBV13, with D possibly being TRBD1 or TRBD2 (5 bases each). The CDR3 is 15 residues long. Trimming shortened V by 1 base and J by 5 bases, and 14 bases separated the two germline ends. CDR1 and CDR2 (germline): PRHDT, FYEKMQ (reference sequence). As DNA, the CDR3 is TGTGCCAGCAGCTTAGAACTAGAGAGGGGCGAGACCCAGTACTTC. It translates to CASSLELERGETQYF.

Ten or more counts support this clonotype. The chain recombines TRBV18 with TRBJ1-2, with D tentatively TRBD1 (5 bases). Looked up from germline, CDR1 is KGHSH and CDR2 is LQKENI. This CDR3 has 17 residues. V shed 5 bases and J shed 2 bases, with 21 bases lying between them. The CDR3 loop is CASSGVPVVQENYGYTF. DNA of the CDR3: TGTGCCAGCTCAGGGGTCCCGGTCGTACAGGAGAACTATGGCTACACCTTC.

The chain employs TRBV19 and TRBJ1-2; D not resolved. Between the trimmed V and J ends, which lost 6 bases and 5 bases, there was a span of 16 bases. This CDR3 region has 14 residues. Per the germline V gene, CDR1 is LNHDA and CDR2 is SQIVND (reference sequence). For the CDR3, the DNA is TGTGCCAGTAGCGCTGAGATATACGGATATGGCTACACCTTC. This sequence encodes CASSAEIYGYGYTF.

This clonotype appeared many times. The chain carries TRBV20-1 and TRBJ1-5; TRBD1 is a possible D gene (5 bases). Germline V gives CDR1 DFQATT, CDR2 SNEGSKA (reference sequence). Trimming pared 3 bases from V and 1 base from J, leaving 13 bases between. The length of the CDR3 is 15 residues. CDR3 region: CSASRVGGSNQPQHF. The CDR3 nucleotides are TGCAGTGCTAGTCGAGTTGGGGGGAGCAATCAGCCCCAGCATTTT.

The table lists this clonotype with many counts. CDR3 protein: CASSLGPGGEKLFF. The CDR3 region has the DNA TGTGCCAGCAGCTTAGGCCCCGGTGGTGAAAAACTGTTTTTT. The chain employs TRBV7-8 and TRBJ1-4; D not resolved. Trimming took 1 base from V and 7 from J, leaving 10 bases between them. This CDR3 is built from 14 residues. CDR1 and CDR2 from the germline V gene are SGHVS and FQNEAQ.

This clonotype has at least ten counts. The rearrangement uses TRBV5-1 and TRBJ2-5, with TRBD2 identical over 13 bases. V shed 0 bases, J shed 5 bases, and the junction held 7 bases outside the gene matches. Germline values: CDR1 SGHRS, CDR2 YFSETQ. The CDR3 loop spans 17 amino acids. In DNA, the CDR3 is TGCGCCAGCAGCTTGGCTGGACTAGCGGGGGCAGGGGAGACCCAGTACTTC. Amino acids: CASSLAGLAGAGETQYF.

There are many counts of this clonotype. The J gene is TRBJ1-1, the V gene TRBV20-1, with D possibly being TRBD1 (5 bases). This CDR3 has 15 residues. Between the trimmed V and J ends, which lost 6 bases and 1 base, there was a span of 18 bases. Looked up from germline, CDR1 is DFQATT and CDR2 is SNEGSKA (reference sequence). In DNA, the CDR3 is TGCAGTGCCCCCCCGCCGGGACTGGGGAACACTGAAGCTTTCTTT. It encodes CSAPPPGLGNTEAFF.

This clonotype was found many times. This chain connects TRBV3-1 to TRBJ2-4, with D tentatively TRBD2 (6 bases). Trimming took off 4 bases at V and 7 bases at J, with 14 bases between the two ends. This CDR3 has 14 amino acids. CDR1 and CDR2 from the germline V gene are LGHDT and YNNKEL (reference sequence). CDR3 nucleotides: TGTGCCAGCAGCCTTACCGGGACTTTCAACATTCAGTACTTC. Protein: CASSLTGTFNIQYF.

This clonotype was counted ten times or more. This rearrangement joins TRBV5-5 to TRBJ1-1, with 11 bases that match TRBD1. With 5 bases clipped from V and 3 bases from J, the junction kept 6 bases outside the gene matches. The length of the CDR3 is 15 residues. CDR1 SGHKS and CDR2 YYEKEE come from the germline V gene (reference sequence). In nucleotides, the CDR3 is TGTGCCAGCAGGGACAGGGGGCGCGTTTACACTGAAGCTTTCTTT. Protein product: CASRDRGRVYTEAFF.

This clonotype was counted many times. In DNA form, the CDR3 reads TGTGCCAGTAGTTCCCGGAAGTCGGGGAACACTGAAGCTTTCTTT. Amino acid sequence: CASSSRKSGNTEAFF. The chain employs TRBV19 and TRBJ1-1; unclear D gene. The V gene lost 5 bases and the J gene lost 1 base, with 14 bases spanning the gap. Germline CDR1 and CDR2: LNHDA and SQIVND (reference sequence). The CDR3 has 15 amino acids.

This clonotype occurred many times. The chain recombines TRBV6-1 with TRBJ2-7; D is unclear. Trimming took off 8 bases at V and 3 bases at J, with 17 bases between the two ends. Germline lookup yields CDR1 MNHNS and CDR2 SASEGT. This CDR3 comprises 14 residues. CDR3 region: CASSREDRIYEQYV. The CDR3, as DNA: TGTGCCAGCTCACGCGAAGACCGGATCTACGAGCAGTACGTC.

This clonotype was observed at least ten times. The chain has TRBV11-3 and TRBJ2-1, with 8 positions matching TRBD2. The germline CDR1 and CDR2 sequences are SGHNT and YENEEA. This CDR3 contains 16 residues. V shed 1 base, J shed 7 bases, and the junction held 9 bases outside the gene matches. The CDR3 is CASSLVAGGTGNEQFF. The DNA of the CDR3 is TGTGCCAGCAGCTTAGTGGCGGGGGGCACAGGGAATGAGCAGTTCTTC.

This clonotype was picked up one time. This may come from a read error, since a much larger clone is one base off. The genes are TRBV15 and TRBJ1-3; D unclear. The V end lost 0 bases, the J end lost 7 bases, and 19 bases lay between the germline ends. The CDR3 runs 17 residues. CDR1 and CDR2 from the germline V gene are LNHNV and YYDKDF (reference sequence). In DNA, the CDR3 is TGTGCCACCAGCAGAGACGGAGTCGGCCGCCGCGTGAACACCATATATTTT. This gives the protein CATSRDGVGRRVNTIYF. The whole variable domain, remainder taken from reference TRBV15 and TRBJ1-3, is DAMVIQNPRYQVTQFGKPVTLSCSQTLNHNVMYWYQQKSSQAPKLLFHYYDKDFNNEADTPDNFQSRRPNTSFCFLDIRSPGLGDTAMYLCATSRDGVGRRVNTIYFGEGSWLTVV.

This clonotype occurred many times. J is TRBJ2-5 and V is TRBV9, with 7 bases fitting TRBD2. Unmatched junction bases numbered 6, after V lost 0 bases and J lost 4 bases. Germline CDR1 and CDR2: SGDLS and YYNGEE. CDR3 length: 15 residues. CDR3 sequence reads: CASSVESAGPETQYF. DNA for the CDR3: TGTGCCAGCAGCGTAGAGTCAGCGGGACCAGAGACCCAGTACTTC.

This clonotype was detected ten times or more. This chain connects TRBV5-5 to TRBJ2-7; D not resolved. Trimming stripped 2 bases from V and 4 bases from J, with 4 bases between. Germline V gene data show CDR1 as SGHKS and CDR2 as YYEKEE (reference sequence). This CDR3 has 11 residues. CDR3 in amino acids: CASSLEYEQYF. CDR3 DNA: TGTGCCAGCAGCTTAGAGTACGAGCAGTACTTC.